These 17 T cell receptor beta chains originate from one sample sequenced in a study of CD8+ T cells in alopecia areata. The treatment here: oral pan-JAK inhibitor, 5-10 mg twice daily. RNA was isolated and reverse transcribed to cDNA, the sequencing template. Assay: immunoSEQ multiplex PCR; the TCRdb copy retains only in-frame clones and omits some. The table lists roughly 120,000 clones, roughly 60% of them singletons. The specimen was CD8+ T cells sorted from blood, collected at week 4, from a patient treated with tofacitinib. Receptors were obtained from a human donor with alopecia areata.

In this sample, this clone turned up a few times. The chain recombines TRBV29-1 with TRBJ1-1; no clear D. Germline V gene lookup returns CDR1 SQVTM and CDR2 ANQGSEA. There are 12 residues in the CDR3. V lost 6 bases and J lost 1, with 9 bases in between. In DNA form, the CDR3 reads TGCAGCGTCTTGAAGCAGAACACTGAAGCTTTCTTT. As protein: CSVLKQNTEAFF.

The chain combines TRBV30 with TRBJ2-1; D might be TRBD2 (5 bases). The CDR3 runs 12 residues. Germline CDR1 and CDR2: GTSNPN and SVGIG (reference sequence). V was shortened by 4 bases and J by 6 bases, with 10 bases between the two germline ends. In DNA form, the CDR3 reads TGTGCCTGGATTGTAGAGGGCAATGAGCAGTTCTTC. Translated: CAWIVEGNEQFF.

The chain is built from TRBV30 and TRBJ2-1; TRBD1 agrees at 7 bases. Germline V gene lookup returns CDR1 GTSNPN and CDR2 SVGIG (reference sequence). This CDR3 comprises 14 residues. The V and J ends lost 3 bases and 6 bases, in that order; junction bases with no gene match: 8. The CDR3 region is CAWRSGTVVNEQFF. The CDR3, as DNA: TGTGCCTGGAGGTCTGGGACAGTTGTCAATGAGCAGTTCTTC.

This clone was recorded only once. The chain employs TRBV4-1 and TRBJ2-7; 7 bases match TRBD2. V shed 1 base and J 4 bases; nucleotides not matched to a gene: 7. The CDR3 spans 15 residues. CDR1 is MGHRA, CDR2 YSYEKL, per germline. The CDR3 bases are TGCGCCAGCAGCCAAGTCGCTAGCGGAGAATACGAGCAGTACTTC. Protein sequence: CASSQVASGEYEQYF.

The chain combines TRBV27 with TRBJ2-5; D unresolved. Trimming cost V 1 base and J 5 bases, with 11 bases left between them. Germline loops: CDR1 MNHEY, CDR2 SMNVEV (reference sequence). CDR3 length equals 14 residues. For the CDR3, the DNA is TGTGCCAGCAGTTTATATGCCGAGTGGGAGACCCAGTACTTC. Protein: CASSLYAEWETQYF.

A few counts support this clone. This chain links TRBV29-1 with TRBJ1-2; TRBD1 aligns across 9 bases. The trim removed 5 bases at V and 4 bases at J, leaving 8 bases unmatched. CDR3 length: 14 amino acids. From germline, CDR1 is SQVTM and CDR2 ANQGSEA. The CDR3 protein is CSVKDGQGIYGYTF. For the CDR3, the DNA is TGCAGCGTTAAGGACGGACAGGGGATCTATGGCTACACCTTC.

The chain employs TRBV4-1 and TRBJ2-5; 10 nucleotides agree with TRBD2. After removal of 4 bases from V and 1 base from J, the junction contained 3 bases not matched to a gene. Germline V gene sequence: CDR1 MGHRA, CDR2 YSYEKL. The length of the CDR3 is 15 residues. This CDR3 reads CASSRTSGAQETQYF. The CDR3 DNA is TGCGCCAGCAGCCGAACTAGCGGGGCCCAAGAGACCCAGTACTTC.

This clone was seen just once. The chain combines TRBV5-6 with TRBJ1-2; D uncertain. This CDR3 has 12 residues. With 0 bases removed from V and 4 bases from J, the gap between germline ends came to 4 bases. Germline CDR1 reads SGHDT; CDR2 reads YYEEEE. The CDR3 DNA is TGTGCCAGCAGCTTGGATGGCTATGGCTACACCTTC. Amino acid sequence: CASSLDGYGYTF.

The chain recombines TRBV27 with TRBJ2-3; D is unresolved. Trimming pared 4 bases from V and 4 bases from J, leaving 15 bases between. Looked up from germline, CDR1 is MNHEY and CDR2 is SMNVEV (reference sequence). CDR3 length equals 15 residues. CDR3 in DNA: TGTGCCAGCAGTTCATCCTCTGGGATCGCAGATACGCAGTATTTT. Amino acids: CASSSSSGIADTQYF.

This rearrangement joins TRBV7-2 to TRBJ2-7; unclear D gene. Between the trimmed V and J ends, which lost 5 bases and 0 bases, there was a span of 8 bases. The CDR3 is 13 amino acids. The germline V gene has CDR1 SGHTA and CDR2 FQGNSA. CDR3 protein: CASSPPSSYEQYF. The CDR3 bases are TGTGCCAGCAGCCCACCAAGCTCCTACGAGCAGTACTTC.

The chain employs TRBV27 and TRBJ1-2; D remains unclear. The V gene lost 2 bases and the J gene lost 5 bases, with 12 bases spanning the gap. This CDR3 has 14 residues. In germline, CDR1 is MNHEY, CDR2 SMNVEV (reference sequence). The CDR3 DNA is TGTGCCAGCAGTTTAGCCCCGACACTGTATGGCTACACCTTC. It yields the protein CASSLAPTLYGYTF.

This clone was detected only a few times. V gene TRBV30 combines with J gene TRBJ1-1, with TRBD1 identical over 8 bases. After removal of 3 bases from V and 4 bases from J, the junction contained 4 bases not matched to a gene. The CDR3 length is 13 residues. Germline V gene data show CDR1 as GTSNPN and CDR2 as SVGIG (reference sequence). The CDR3 bases are TGTGCCTGGAGGATTGACAGGGGCACTGAAGCTTTCTTT. Residues: CAWRIDRGTEAFF.

The chain recombines TRBV30 with TRBJ1-2; D may be TRBD1 (6 bases). The CDR3 is 11 amino acids. Germline V gene sequence: CDR1 GTSNPN, CDR2 SVGIG (reference sequence). Trimming took off 1 base at V and 6 bases at J, with 6 bases between the two ends. The CDR3 sequence is CAWSAGDGYTF. The CDR3 DNA reads as TGTGCCTGGAGTGCAGGGGATGGCTACACCTTC. Complete variable domain (other parts from reference TRBV30 and TRBJ1-2): SQTIHQWPATLVQPVGSPLSLECTVEGTSNPNLYWYRQAAGRGLQLLFYSVGIGQISSEVPQNLSASRPQDRQFILSSKKLLLSDSGFYLCAWSAGDGYTFGSGTRLTVV.

The chain joins TRBV4-1 to TRBJ2-1; TRBD2 matches at 12 bases. V lost 1 base, J lost 8 bases, and 6 bases stayed unmatched. Per the germline V gene, CDR1 is MGHRA and CDR2 is YSYEKL. The CDR3 spans 16 residues. The CDR3 spells CASSQGLAGVLDEQFF. As DNA, the CDR3 is TGCGCCAGCAGCCAAGGACTAGCGGGGGTTCTCGATGAGCAGTTCTTC.

This clone was observed a few times. At the DNA level, this CDR3 is encoded by other sequences in the same sample as well. The rearrangement joins TRBV6-5 to TRBJ1-2; a possible D gene is TRBD1 (5 bases). Trimming took 2 bases from V and 3 from J, leaving 7 bases between them. This CDR3 region has 13 residues. Germline CDR1 reads MNHEY; CDR2 reads SVGAGI. The DNA of the CDR3 is TGTGCCAGCAGTTACGGGGGGGACTATGGCTACACCTTC. Amino acids: CASSYGGDYGYTF.

This clone showed up just a few times. The CDR3 loop is CASSGTGGGYNEQFF. DNA for the CDR3: TGTGCCAGCAGTGGGACAGGTGGGGGCTACAATGAGCAGTTCTTC. The rearrangement joins TRBV13 to TRBJ2-1; TRBD1 agrees at 8 bases. V lost 6 bases to trimming and J lost 3 bases; unmatched junction nucleotides: 7. Germline lookup yields CDR1 PRHDT and CDR2 FYEKMQ (reference sequence). There are 15 residues in the CDR3.

The V call is TRBV30, the J call TRBJ2-2; 10 bases are shared with TRBD1. V lost 5 bases to trimming and J lost 0 bases; unmatched junction nucleotides: 3. The V gene's germline CDR1 is GTSNPN and CDR2 SVGIG (reference sequence). CDR3 length: 15 residues. The CDR3: CAWGGQGSNTGELFF. CDR3 coding DNA: TGTGCCTGGGGGGGACAGGGGTCGAACACCGGGGAGCTGTTTTTT. The full variable domain, completed using reference TRBV30 and TRBJ2-2, is SQTIHQWPATLVQPVGSPLSLECTVEGTSNPNLYWYRQAAGRGLQLLFYSVGIGQISSEVPQNLSASRPQDRQFILSSKKLLLSDSGFYLCAWGGQGSNTGELFFGEGSRLTVL.